This TCR beta chain is from a study of radiation and T cells in renal cell carcinoma. Data came from immunoSEQ multiplex PCR; TCRdb stores just in-frame clones and leaves some out. The sample holds about 59,000 clones, around 72% seen once. Specified time point: baseline pretreatment blood. Stated treatment: 15 Gy SBRT to primary tumor, nephrectomy 4 weeks later. Clear cell pathology was present in this patient's renal cell carcinoma. V shed 4 bases, J shed 6 bases, and the junction held 6 bases outside the gene matches. Per the germline V gene, CDR1 is SGHTA and CDR2 is FQGNSA. CDR3 length: 14 residues.

The sequenced sample was blood, obtained from a patient whose treatment included radiotherapy and nephrectomy. The origin of this receptor is a man aged 55 to 69 with renal cell carcinoma. The V gene is TRBV7-2, the J gene TRBJ1-2, with TRBD1 matching 9 bases. The CDR3 sequence: CASSSGQGYNGYTF. In nucleotides, the CDR3 is TGTGCCAGCAGCTCAGGACAGGGGTATAATGGCTACACCTTC. The full variable domain, with the rest looked up from reference TRBV7-2 and TRBJ1-2, is GAGVSQSPSNKVTEKGKDVELRCDPISGHTALYWYRQSLGQGLEFLIYFQGNSAPDKSGLPSDRFSAERTGGSVSTLTIQRTQQEDSAVYLCASSSGQGYNGYTFGSGTRLTVV.